This T cell receptor beta chain was observed in a study of cytomegalovirus exposure and HLA in healthy donors. Amplification used 60 Vbeta primers and 13 Jbeta primers. Data came from immunoSEQ multiplex PCR; TCRdb stores just in-frame clones and leaves some out. The table lists 50,000 or so clones, about 50% of them singletons. General study points: It is likely that the observed cluster of highly shared sequence variants was a sequencing artifact. Evidence from a later analysis indicated that most CMV-associated TCR beta chains looked HLA-restricted. Presence/absence results assume similar sequencing depth per donor, which may not hold.

The CDR3 spans 13 residues. Germline V gene sequence: CDR1 MNHNY, CDR2 SVGAGI (reference sequence). Deletions cut 5 bases from V and 4 bases from J, with 9 bases between. About this clone: Its specificity is unknown.

Material for sequencing was PBMCs. The receptor's source is a human donor in good health. The rearrangement links TRBV6-6 to TRBJ1-5; D is perhaps TRBD1 (6 bases). The CDR3 DNA sequence: TGTGCCAGCAGTCACGACAGGAATCAGCCCCAGCATTTT. As protein: CASSHDRNQPQHF.